This entry features one TCR beta chain sequence. This clonotype was seen once. No cognate antigen has been identified for it. Nothing much larger sits one base from this clone, and base qualities are not available. One read alone is weak evidence. The method behind the library was PCR. These reads were obtained on an Illumina HiSeq 2500. Molecular barcoding was employed in the preparation of TCR libraries, with unique molecular identifiers being used to normalize TCRbeta repertoire quantification. TCRdb trimmed public reads at Q25 via fastp, called clones via MiXCR and kept in-frame beta chains. For every CDR3 protein sequence, its rows merge into one entry that carries the most common genes and DNA. In all, the sample holds just under 250,000 distinct CDR3 sequences, and roughly a quarter of those were seen once. The ten largest clones add up to about 2.5% of the sample. This sample stems from a study of T-cell reconstitution after alpha-beta-depleted transplantation in children (dated by TCRdb to 2016 to 2017). Notes on the research overall: Using TCR repertoire profiling, the study followed T-cell immune reconstitution in a quantitative way in children after TCRalphabeta/CD19-depleted allogeneic hematopoietic cell transplantation.

V is cut back by 1 base and J by 4 bases, with 4 bases in the junction unmatched. Looking up the germline V gene yields CDR1 SGHRS and CDR2 YFSETQ. The CDR3 runs 15 residues from the cysteine to the phenylalanine. Of the read, only the CDR3 DNA is kept; its 45 bases are in frame from base 1. The treatment or condition label corresponds to: allogeneic hematopoietic cell transplantation with graft depleted of TCRalphabeta T cells and CD19 B cells. Transplant recipients were children who received TCRalphabeta/CD19-depleted allogeneic hematopoietic cell grafts. The investigation overall reported the following: Over subsequent months, a decline in hyperexpanded clone frequencies was noted, and after one year, T-cell counts and TCRbeta diversity were mostly ascribed to newly produced T cells. Apparently early alphabetaT-cell count recovery about two months after transplant reportedly relied on only several hundred rapidly expanded clones derived from non-depleted graft cells. The high TCRbeta diversity at day 60 in some patients was ascribed to recipient T cells and intrathymic progenitors that had survived conditioning.

This receptor was identified in a girl between 2 and 10 years old with Fanconi anemia, due to receive a stem cell transplant. The V and J genes are TRBV5-1 and TRBJ1-2, and TRBD1 matches 10 of the central bases. Sequencing was performed on PBMCs, taken before TCRalphabeta/CD19-depleted stem cell transplant. The bases read TGCGCCAGCAGCTTGAGGGACAGGGGATCCTATGGCTACACCTTC. It translates as CASSLRDRGSYGYTF.